Given below is one T cell receptor beta chain in context. Germline-derived CDR1 and CDR2 are GTSNPN and SVGIG (reference sequence). The CDR3 extends over 14 amino acids. The trim removed 8 bases at V and 5 bases at J, leaving 12 bases unmatched. The assay was immunoSEQ multiplex PCR, and TCRdb's table has in-frame clones only and misses some. The sample has approximately 52,000 clones, approximately 75% seen once. This specimen belongs to a study of T cells in localized non-small cell lung cancer. The chain carries TRBV30 and TRBJ2-3; TRBD1 matches 8 bases. The starting material was peripheral blood, obtained before any cancer treatment. This clonotype originated in a man aged 40 to 70 with stage I squamous cell lung carcinoma. The CDR3 protein is CARTPGQGKDTQYF. In DNA form, the CDR3 reads TGTGCCCGTACCCCCGGACAGGGAAAAGATACGCAGTATTTT.